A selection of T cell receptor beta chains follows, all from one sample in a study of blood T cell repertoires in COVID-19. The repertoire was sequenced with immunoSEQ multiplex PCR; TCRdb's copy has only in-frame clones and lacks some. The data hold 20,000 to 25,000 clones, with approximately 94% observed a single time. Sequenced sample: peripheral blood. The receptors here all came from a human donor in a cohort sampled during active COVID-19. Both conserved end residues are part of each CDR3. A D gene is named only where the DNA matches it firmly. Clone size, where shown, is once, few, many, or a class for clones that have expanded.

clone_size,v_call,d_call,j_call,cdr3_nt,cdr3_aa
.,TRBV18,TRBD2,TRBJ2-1,TGTGCCAGCTCACGGACTAGCGGTAATGAGCAGTTCTTC,CASSRTSGNEQFF
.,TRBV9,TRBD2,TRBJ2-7,TGTGCCAGCAGCCTCACTAGCGGGGCCCTTACCGAGCAGTACTTC,CASSLTSGALTEQYF
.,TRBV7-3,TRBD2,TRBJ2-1,TGTGCCAGCAGCTTAAAAGCCCGCATAGCGGGAGACTACAATGAGCAGTTCTTC,CASSLKARIAGDYNEQFF
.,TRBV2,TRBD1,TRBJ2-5,TGTGCCAGCACCCCACAGGGGGCGCGGGAGACCCAGTACTTC,CASTPQGARETQYF
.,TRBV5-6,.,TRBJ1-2,TGTGCCAGCAGCGCCTCTAGTGATAACTATGGCTACACCTTC,CASSASSDNYGYTF
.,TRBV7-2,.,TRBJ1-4,TGTGCCAGCAGCCGGAACTCGAGGGAAAAACTGTTTTTT,CASSRNSREKLFF
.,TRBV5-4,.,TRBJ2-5,TGTGCCAGCAGCCAAGTTCCAGGAGAGACCCAGTACTTC,CASSQVPGETQYF
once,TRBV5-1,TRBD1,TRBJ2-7,TGCGCCAGCAGCTTGGAAGGGACAGCCTACGAGCAGTACTTC,CASSLEGTAYEQYF
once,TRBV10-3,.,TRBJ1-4,TGTGCCATCAGTGAGGGTGGGGCAGCTAATGAAAAACTGTTTTTT,CAISEGGAANEKLFF
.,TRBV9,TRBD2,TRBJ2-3,TGTGCCAGCAGCGTAGTTGGGCGGGAGCGCACAGATACGCAGTATTTT,CASSVVGRERTDTQYF
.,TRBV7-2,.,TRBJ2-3,TGTGCCAGCAGCCTCTACACAGATACGCAGTATTTT,CASSLYTDTQYF
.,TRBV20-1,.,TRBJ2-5,TGCAGTGCTCTTAGAGAGACCCAGTACTTC,CSALRETQYF
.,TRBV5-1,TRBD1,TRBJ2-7,TGCGCCAGCAGCTTAGGGACAGGCTACGAGCAGTACTTC,CASSLGTGYEQYF
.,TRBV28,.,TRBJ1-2,TGTGCCAGCAGTTTAGGGCTACCCTTCTATGGCTACACCTTC,CASSLGLPFYGYTF
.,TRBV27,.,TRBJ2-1,TGTGCCAGCAGGGGGACTCACAGGCCCTACAATGAGCAGTTCTTC,CASRGTHRPYNEQFF
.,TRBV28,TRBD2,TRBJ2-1,TGTGCCAGCAGTGTACTAGCGGGAGGGTACAATGAGCAGTTCTTC,CASSVLAGGYNEQFF
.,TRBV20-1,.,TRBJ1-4,TGCAGTGGCAGGGAGGGAGAAAAACTGTTTTTT,CSGREGEKLFF
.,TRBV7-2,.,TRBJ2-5,TGTGCCAGCAGCTTAGTCCCCTGGGGGGGACAAAATCAAGAGACCCAGTACTTC,CASSLVPWGGQNQETQYF
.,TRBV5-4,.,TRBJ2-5,TGTGCCAGCAGCTTGAGGGGCAGGACATCTCCATCGGCCATTTTAGGGACCCAGTACTTC,CASSLRGRTSPSAILGTQYF
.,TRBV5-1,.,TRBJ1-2,TGCGCCAGCAGCTTGGATCAGCGGAGGGGCTACACCTTC,CASSLDQRRGYTF
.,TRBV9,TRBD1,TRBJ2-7,TGTGCCAGCAGCGACGGCCCACAGGGGACCTACGAGCAGTACTTC,CASSDGPQGTYEQYF
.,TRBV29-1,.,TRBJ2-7,TGCAGCTATGAGACTAGTACCTACGAGCAGTACTTC,CSYETSTYEQYF
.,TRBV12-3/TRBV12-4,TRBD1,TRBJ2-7,TGTGCCAGCACAGACAGGGTTCCCTACGAGCAGTACTTC,CASTDRVPYEQYF
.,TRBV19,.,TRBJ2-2,TGTGCCAGTAGGATAGACATTTCAGGGGAGCTGTTTTTT,CASRIDISGELFF
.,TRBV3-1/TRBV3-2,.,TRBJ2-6,TGTGCCAGCAGCCAAAATCGGGGCTCTGGGGCCAACGTCCTGACTTTC,CASSQNRGSGANVLTF
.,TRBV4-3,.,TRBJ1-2,TGCGCCAGCAGCCAAGTTCCGGGAAACCTCAACTATGGCTACACCTTC,CASSQVPGNLNYGYTF
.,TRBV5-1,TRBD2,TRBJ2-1,TGCGCCAGCACCCGCAAAAGAGCAGGGGGACTAGCGGACAATGAGCAGTTCTTC,CASTRKRAGGLADNEQFF
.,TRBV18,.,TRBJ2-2,TGTGCCAGCTCACCAAGGGTCCGGCAGGGAGGAAACACCGGGGAGCTGTTTTTT,CASSPRVRQGGNTGELFF
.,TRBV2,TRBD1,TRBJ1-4,TGTGCCAGCAGCCCCGGGACAGGGTGGGTAAAACTGTTTTTT,CASSPGTGWVKLFF
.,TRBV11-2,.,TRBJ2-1,TGTGCCAGCCAAGCAGGTGGGGGCCGCCACAATGAGCAGTTCTTC,CASQAGGGRHNEQFF
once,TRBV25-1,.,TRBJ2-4,TGTGCCAGCAGTGCCGTTACAGGGGCCAAAAACATTCAGTACTTC,CASSAVTGAKNIQYF
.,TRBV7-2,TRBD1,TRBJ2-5,TGTGCCAGCAGCTTACACGGAGGGACAGGGGTGGAGACCCAGTACTTC,CASSLHGGTGVETQYF
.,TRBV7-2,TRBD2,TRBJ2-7,TGTGCCAGCAGCTTAGCTAGCGGGGGGGACTACGAGCAGTACTTC,CASSLASGGDYEQYF
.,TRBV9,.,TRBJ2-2,TGTGCCAGCAGCGACAGGCCGGGCACCGGGGAGCTGTTTTTT,CASSDRPGTGELFF
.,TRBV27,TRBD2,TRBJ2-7,TGTGCCAGCAGTCGACTAGCGGGATTAGCCTCAGGAGGCGAGCAGTACTTC,CASSRLAGLASGGEQYF
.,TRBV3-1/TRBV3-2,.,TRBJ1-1,TGTGCCAGCAGCCTGTCTGGTGGCATCCAGAACACTGAAGCTTTCTTT,CASSLSGGIQNTEAFF
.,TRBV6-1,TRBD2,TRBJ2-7,TGTGCCAGCAGGGAAATTAAGGCGGGAGGGCCAGGCGAGCAGTACTTC,CASREIKAGGPGEQYF
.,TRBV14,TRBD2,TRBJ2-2,TGTGCCAGCAGCCAGGGACTAGTGACGTGGTCCGGGGAGCTGTTTTTT,CASSQGLVTWSGELFF
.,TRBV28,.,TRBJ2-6,TGTGCCAGCAGCCGGAGGGCTAGCGTCTCTGGGGCCAACGTCCTGACTTTC,CASSRRASVSGANVLTF
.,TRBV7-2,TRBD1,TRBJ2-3,TGTGCCAGCAGTTTACAGGGGTACACAGATACGCAGTATTTT,CASSLQGYTDTQYF
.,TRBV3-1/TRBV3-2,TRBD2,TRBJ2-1,TGTGCCAGCAGCCAGAGGACTAGCGGGAACAATGAGCAGTTCTTC,CASSQRTSGNNEQFF
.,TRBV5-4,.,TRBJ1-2,TGTGCCAGCAGCCTTGTAGCCTATGGCTACACCTTC,CASSLVAYGYTF